This T cell receptor (beta chain) was captured by sequencing in a study of blood T cell repertoires in COVID-19. As for the study in general: COVID-19 samples collected from the United States, Italy and Spain covered acute and convalescent phases. T cells, B-cell-depleted T cells, or PBMCs provided the cDNA or gDNA that served as material.

Some clones are missing from TCRdb's copy, which holds only in-frame ones; the method was immunoSEQ multiplex PCR. Of roughly 440,000 clones listed, roughly 88% are singletons. Seattle patients were enrolled while actively infected and followed longitudinally. This CDR3 has 13 amino acids. Germline values: CDR1 SEHNR, CDR2 FQNEAQ (reference sequence). V lost 1 base and J lost 8, with 11 bases in between. Sequenced input: peripheral blood. The V gene is TRBV7-9, the J gene TRBJ1-2; D unclear. The clonotype comes from a woman aged 45-65 years with COVID-19, enrolled during active disease. The CDR3: CASSLGGRNGYTF. CDR3 DNA sequence: TGTGCCAGCAGCTTAGGTGGCAGAAACGGCTACACCTTC.